The clone carrying this T cell receptor beta chain was counted once. The data were obtained in a study of cytomegalovirus exposure and HLA in healthy donors. The overall study: The early release's HLA-typed donors yielded some 85 million unique TCRs. Out of about 410 genotyped donors, about 80% belonged to the Caucasian-associated ancestry cluster.

13 Jbeta primers and 60 Vbeta primers were used for the PCR. TCRdb's table, derived via immunoSEQ multiplex PCR, lists solely in-frame clones and lacks some. The sample carries over 150,000 clones, 75% to 85% recorded once. The receptor was isolated from a woman in her 50s in good health and CMV-seropositive. The sequenced sample was PBMCs.

For the CDR3, the DNA is TGTGCCAGCACCAGGGGTGGGTTTGTAGAGACCCAGTACTTC. This translates into CASTRGGFVETQYF. The chain combines TRBV2 with TRBJ2-5; maybe TRBD1 (6 bases). Trimming stripped 7 bases from V and 4 bases from J, with 16 bases between. This CDR3 is 14 amino acids long. Germline CDR1 SNHLY, CDR2 FYNNEI.